Described below is a single T cell receptor beta chain sequence and its context. Assay used: immunoSEQ multiplex PCR; TCRdb lists only in-frame clones, some missing. The sample contains around 35,000 clones, 90% of which appear only once. These data come from a study of T cells in narcolepsy. The CDR3 has 14 amino acids. Germline CDR1 and CDR2: SGHTS and YDEGEE. Between the trimmed V and J ends, which lost 4 bases and 8 bases, there was a span of 15 bases. The sample was CD45RA- memory CD4+ T cells from PBMCs. This sequence joins TRBV5-8 and TRBJ1-4; D is undetermined. The receptor was isolated from a human donor with narcolepsy. CDR3 loop: CASSDYGVSEKLFF. In DNA form, the CDR3 reads TGTGCCAGCAGCGACTATGGGGTGAGCGAAAAACTGTTTTTT. Complete variable domain (other parts from reference TRBV5-8 and TRBJ1-4): EAGVTQSPTHLIKTRGQQATLRCSPISGHTSVYWYQQALGLGLQFLLWYDEGEERNRGNFPPRFSGRQFPNYSSELNVNALELEDSALYLCASSDYGVSEKLFFGSGTQLSVL.